These T cell receptor beta chains were read from a single sample in a study of shared clonotypes between healthy human individuals. Repertoires were generated with immunoSEQ multiplex PCR, while TCRdb's copy carries only in-frame clones and drops some. The sample shows roughly 2,000,000 clones, roughly 94% of them seen only once. Sequencing was carried out using naive CD8+ T cells sorted from blood. Receptors were obtained from a man between 18 and 29 years old in good health. CDR3s include the opening cysteine and the closing phenylalanine or tryptophan. Fields, in order: D gene, J gene, V gene, clone size, CDR3 protein, CDR3 DNA. D genes are given only for firm matches. Some rows mark clone size as missing; the rest say once, few, many or name a class of expanded clone.

D gene: TRBD2; J gene: TRBJ2-7; V gene: TRBV11-2; clone size: -; CDR3 protein: CASSQGREGNYEQYF; CDR3 DNA: TGTGCCAGCAGCCAGGGGCGGGAGGGAAACTACGAGCAGTACTTC
D gene: TRBD2; J gene: TRBJ2-3; V gene: TRBV6-5; clone size: -; CDR3 protein: CASSYLGGSPDTQYF; CDR3 DNA: TGTGCCAGCAGTTACCTGGGCGGGAGTCCAGATACGCAGTATTTT
D gene: TRBD2; J gene: TRBJ2-3; V gene: TRBV4-2; clone size: -; CDR3 protein: CASSQGTSGGGIDTQYF; CDR3 DNA: TGTGCCAGCAGCCAAGGGACTAGCGGGGGGGGAATAGATACGCAGTATTTT
D gene: -; J gene: TRBJ1-4; V gene: TRBV29-1; clone size: -; CDR3 protein: CSVGRDEKLFF; CDR3 DNA: TGCAGCGTTGGAAGGGATGAAAAACTGTTTTTT
D gene: TRBD2; J gene: TRBJ2-3; V gene: TRBV13; clone size: -; CDR3 protein: CASSFPSGGDTDTQYF; CDR3 DNA: TGTGCCAGCAGCTTTCCAAGCGGGGGGGACACAGATACGCAGTATTTT
D gene: -; J gene: TRBJ1-1; V gene: TRBV5-1; clone size: -; CDR3 protein: CASSGDAGMNTEAFF; CDR3 DNA: TGCGCCAGCAGCGGGGACGCGGGCATGAACACTGAAGCTTTCTTT
D gene: TRBD2; J gene: TRBJ2-7; V gene: TRBV5-6; clone size: -; CDR3 protein: CASSWATSGREHEQYF; CDR3 DNA: TGTGCCAGCAGCTGGGCGACTAGCGGGAGGGAACACGAGCAGTACTTC
D gene: -; J gene: TRBJ1-1; V gene: TRBV4-1; clone size: -; CDR3 protein: CASSQDGEGMNTEAFF; CDR3 DNA: TGCGCCAGCAGCCAAGACGGGGAGGGCATGAACACTGAAGCTTTCTTT
D gene: -; J gene: TRBJ2-1; V gene: TRBV13; clone size: once; CDR3 protein: CASSLSSFDEQFF; CDR3 DNA: TGTGCCAGCAGTCTTTCTAGCTTCGATGAGCAGTTCTTC
D gene: -; J gene: TRBJ2-7; V gene: TRBV30; clone size: few; CDR3 protein: CAWSLGGISYEQYF; CDR3 DNA: TGTGCCTGGAGTTTGGGCGGAATCTCCTACGAGCAGTACTTC
D gene: TRBD2; J gene: TRBJ2-7; V gene: TRBV11-1; clone size: -; CDR3 protein: CASSATRTSGGVLYEQYF; CDR3 DNA: TGTGCCAGCAGCGCTACCCGCACTAGCGGGGGGGTTCTTTACGAGCAGTACTTC
D gene: TRBD2; J gene: TRBJ2-1; V gene: TRBV6-6; clone size: -; CDR3 protein: CASILLAGAGNEQFF; CDR3 DNA: TGTGCCAGCATCCTACTAGCGGGGGCGGGGAATGAGCAGTTCTTC
D gene: TRBD2; J gene: TRBJ2-1; V gene: TRBV9; clone size: -; CDR3 protein: CASSAPLAGQSSYNEQFF; CDR3 DNA: TGTGCCAGCAGCGCCCCCCTAGCGGGGCAAAGCTCCTACAATGAGCAGTTCTTC
D gene: TRBD2; J gene: TRBJ2-1; V gene: TRBV4-1; clone size: once; CDR3 protein: CASRTSGLLGEQFF; CDR3 DNA: TGCGCCAGTCGTACTAGCGGGCTCTTAGGGGAGCAGTTCTTC
D gene: -; J gene: TRBJ1-1; V gene: TRBV27; clone size: -; CDR3 protein: CASGLMGRAEAFF; CDR3 DNA: TGTGCCAGCGGGCTAATGGGAAGAGCTGAAGCTTTCTTT
D gene: -; J gene: TRBJ1-5; V gene: TRBV7-8; clone size: -; CDR3 protein: CASSPLTGLSNQPQHF; CDR3 DNA: TGTGCCAGCAGCCCGCTGACTGGGTTGAGCAATCAGCCCCAGCATTTT
D gene: TRBD2; J gene: TRBJ2-5; V gene: TRBV2; clone size: once; CDR3 protein: CASSEGEIAGLQETQYF; CDR3 DNA: TGTGCCAGCAGTGAAGGGGAGATAGCGGGGCTCCAAGAGACCCAGTACTTC
D gene: TRBD1; J gene: TRBJ1-1; V gene: TRBV7-6; clone size: -; CDR3 protein: CASSFYRGGTEAFF; CDR3 DNA: TGTGCCAGCAGCTTTTACAGGGGTGGGACTGAAGCTTTCTTT
D gene: -; J gene: TRBJ2-7; V gene: TRBV29-1; clone size: -; CDR3 protein: CSVERGSSEQYF; CDR3 DNA: TGCAGCGTTGAGAGAGGGTCTTCCGAGCAGTACTTC
D gene: TRBD2; J gene: TRBJ2-7; V gene: TRBV5-1; clone size: -; CDR3 protein: CASSLDGGVYYEQYF; CDR3 DNA: TGCGCCAGCAGCTTGGACGGGGGGGTCTATTACGAGCAGTACTTC
D gene: TRBD1; J gene: TRBJ1-1; V gene: TRBV6-5; clone size: -; CDR3 protein: CASSWAGGNTEAFF; CDR3 DNA: TGTGCCAGCAGTTGGGCAGGGGGCAACACTGAAGCTTTCTTT
D gene: -; J gene: TRBJ1-2; V gene: TRBV19; clone size: -; CDR3 protein: CASANSGDTSYGYTF; CDR3 DNA: TGTGCCAGTGCCAACAGTGGGGACACAAGTTATGGCTACACCTTC
D gene: TRBD1; J gene: TRBJ2-3; V gene: TRBV9; clone size: -; CDR3 protein: CASSAGQAPTDTQYF; CDR3 DNA: TGTGCCAGCAGCGCGGGACAGGCACCCACAGATACGCAGTATTTT
D gene: TRBD1; J gene: TRBJ1-1; V gene: TRBV5-6; clone size: -; CDR3 protein: CASSSGGDEAFF; CDR3 DNA: TGTGCCAGCAGCTCAGGGGGGGATGAAGCTTTCTTT